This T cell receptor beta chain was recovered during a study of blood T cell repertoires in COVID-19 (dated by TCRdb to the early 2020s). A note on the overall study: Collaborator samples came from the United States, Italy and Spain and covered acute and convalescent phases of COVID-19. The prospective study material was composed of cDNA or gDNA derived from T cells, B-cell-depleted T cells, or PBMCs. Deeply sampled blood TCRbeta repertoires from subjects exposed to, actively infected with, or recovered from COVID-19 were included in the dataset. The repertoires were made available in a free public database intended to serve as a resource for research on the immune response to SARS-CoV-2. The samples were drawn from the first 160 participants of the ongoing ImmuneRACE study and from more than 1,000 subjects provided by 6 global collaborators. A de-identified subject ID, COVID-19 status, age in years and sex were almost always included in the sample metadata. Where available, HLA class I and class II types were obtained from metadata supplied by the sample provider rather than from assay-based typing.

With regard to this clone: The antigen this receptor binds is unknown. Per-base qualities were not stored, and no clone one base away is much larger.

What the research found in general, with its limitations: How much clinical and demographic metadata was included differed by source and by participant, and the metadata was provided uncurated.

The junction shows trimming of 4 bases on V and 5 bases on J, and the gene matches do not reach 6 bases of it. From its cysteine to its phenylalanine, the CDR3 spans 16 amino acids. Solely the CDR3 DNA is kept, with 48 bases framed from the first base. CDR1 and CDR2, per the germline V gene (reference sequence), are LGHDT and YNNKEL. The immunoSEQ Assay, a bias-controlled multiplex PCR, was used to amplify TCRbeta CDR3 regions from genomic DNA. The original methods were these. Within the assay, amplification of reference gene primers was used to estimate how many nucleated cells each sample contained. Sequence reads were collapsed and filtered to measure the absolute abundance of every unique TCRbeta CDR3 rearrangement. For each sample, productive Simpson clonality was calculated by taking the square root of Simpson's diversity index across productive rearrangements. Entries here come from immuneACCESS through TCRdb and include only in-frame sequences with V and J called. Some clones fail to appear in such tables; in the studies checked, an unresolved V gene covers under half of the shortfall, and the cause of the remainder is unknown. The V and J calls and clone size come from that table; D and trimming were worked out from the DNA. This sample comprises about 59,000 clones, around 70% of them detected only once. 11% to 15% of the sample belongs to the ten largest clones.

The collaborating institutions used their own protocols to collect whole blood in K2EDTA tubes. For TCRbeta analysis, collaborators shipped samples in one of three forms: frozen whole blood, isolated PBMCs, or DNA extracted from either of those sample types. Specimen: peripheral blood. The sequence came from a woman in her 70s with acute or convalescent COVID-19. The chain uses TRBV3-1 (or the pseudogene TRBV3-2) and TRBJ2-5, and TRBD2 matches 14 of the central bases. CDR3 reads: CASSLRTSGGMETQYF. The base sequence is TGTGCCAGCAGCCTCCGGACTAGCGGGGGGATGGAGACCCAGTACTTC.